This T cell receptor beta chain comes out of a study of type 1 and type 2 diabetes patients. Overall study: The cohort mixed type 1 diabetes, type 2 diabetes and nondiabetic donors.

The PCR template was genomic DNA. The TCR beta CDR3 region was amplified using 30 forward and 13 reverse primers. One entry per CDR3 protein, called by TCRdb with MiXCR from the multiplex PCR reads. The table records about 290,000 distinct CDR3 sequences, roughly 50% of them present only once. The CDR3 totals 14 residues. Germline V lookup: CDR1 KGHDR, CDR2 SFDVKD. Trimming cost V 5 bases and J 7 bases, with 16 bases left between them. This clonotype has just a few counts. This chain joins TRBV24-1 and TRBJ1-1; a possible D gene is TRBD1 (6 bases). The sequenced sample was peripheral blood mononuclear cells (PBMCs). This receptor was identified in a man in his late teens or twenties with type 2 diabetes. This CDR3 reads CATSAPGVGGEAFF. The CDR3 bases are TGTGCCACCAGTGCCCCCGGGGTAGGGGGTGAAGCTTTCTTT.